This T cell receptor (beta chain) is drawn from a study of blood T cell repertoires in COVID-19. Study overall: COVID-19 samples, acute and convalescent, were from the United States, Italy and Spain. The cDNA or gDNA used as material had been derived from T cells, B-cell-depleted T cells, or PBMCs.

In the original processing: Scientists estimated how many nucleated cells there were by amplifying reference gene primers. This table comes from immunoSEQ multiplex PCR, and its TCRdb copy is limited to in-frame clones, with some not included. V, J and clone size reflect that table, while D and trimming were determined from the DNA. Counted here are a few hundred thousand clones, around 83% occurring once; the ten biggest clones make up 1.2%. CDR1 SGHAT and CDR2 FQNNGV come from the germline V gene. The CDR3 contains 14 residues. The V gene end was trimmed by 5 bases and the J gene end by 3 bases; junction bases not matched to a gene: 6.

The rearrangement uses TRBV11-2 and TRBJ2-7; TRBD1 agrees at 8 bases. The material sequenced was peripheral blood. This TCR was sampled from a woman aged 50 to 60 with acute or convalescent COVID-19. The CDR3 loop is CASSDRTGGYEQYF. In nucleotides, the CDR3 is TGTGCCAGCAGCGACCGCACAGGGGGCTACGAGCAGTACTTC.